Below are 21 T cell receptor beta chains sequenced from a single sample in a study of T cell repertoires in ileal Crohn's disease (dated by TCRdb to the late 2010s). The protocol used for the library was the immunoSEQ multiplex PCR assay. TCRdb limited this immuneACCESS table to in-frame rearrangements with V and J called. A share of clones is missing; checked studies link under half to unresolved V genes, and the rest is unexplained. The sample data list roughly 4,400 clones, and over 70% of these were observed just once. Of the sample, approximately 15% is held by the ten largest clones. Material for sequencing was ileal tissue. The receptors stem from an adult with Crohn's disease.

The chain has TRBV6-9 and TRBJ2-7; 9 bases map to TRBD2. Germline V gives CDR1 MNHGY, CDR2 SVAAGI. The length of the CDR3 is 16 residues. V lost 6 bases and J lost 5; bases outside the gene matches: 14. CDR3 coding DNA: TGTGCCAGCAGCCCTTCCTTAGCGGGAGCTGTCCACGAGCAGTACTTC. Translated: CASSPSLAGAVHEQYF.

The DNA of the CDR3 is TGCAGCGTCGGAACTAGCGCGAGCTCCTACAATGAGCAGTTCTTC. This translates into CSVGTSASSYNEQFF. The chain combines TRBV29-1 with TRBJ2-1, with 7 positions matching TRBD2. With V trimmed by 6 bases and J by 0 bases, 8 bases remained unmatched. CDR1 is SQVTM, CDR2 ANQGSEA, per germline. The CDR3 is made up of 15 amino acids.

The chain recombines TRBV25-1 with TRBJ2-1, with a weak D call TRBD2 (5 bases). V shed 4 bases and J shed 0 bases, with 10 bases lying between them. The CDR3 length is 15 residues. CDR1 MGHDK and CDR2 SYGVNS come from the germline V gene. DNA for the CDR3: TGTGCCAGCAGTGCCAGCGGCGGCTCCTACAATGAGCAGTTCTTC. Its protein is CASSASGGSYNEQFF.

The chain couples TRBV5-6 to TRBJ1-1; D is perhaps TRBD1 (6 bases). The CDR3 contains 14 residues. CDR1 and CDR2 from the germline V gene are SGHDT and YYEEEE. The V and J ends lost 2 bases and 6 bases respectively, with 14 bases between them. The CDR3 here is CASSFRGGYAEAFF. For the CDR3, the DNA is TGTGCCAGCAGCTTTAGAGGGGGTTACGCTGAAGCTTTCTTT.

The chain joins TRBV5-4 to TRBJ2-7; TRBD1 aligns across 11 bases. The germline gives CDR1 SGHNT, CDR2 YYREEE (reference sequence). V dropped 2 bases and J dropped 1; count of bases not matched to a gene: 2. This CDR3 has 15 residues. Here the CDR3 DNA reads TGTGCCAGCAGCTTTGGGACAGGGGGTTCCTACGAGCAGTACTTC. This sequence encodes CASSFGTGGSYEQYF.

The rearrangement links TRBV7-3 to TRBJ2-4; 10 bases line up with TRBD1. This CDR3 is built from 16 residues. Germline V lookup: CDR1 SGHTA, CDR2 FQGTGA. With V trimmed by 4 bases and J by 3 bases, 6 bases remained unmatched. CDR3: CASSSGQGKDKNIQYF. CDR3 bases: TGTGCCAGCAGCTCGGGACAGGGGAAGGACAAAAACATTCAGTACTTC.

The chain is built from TRBV27 and TRBJ2-3; weak D call: TRBD2 (5 bases). CDR3 length equals 14 residues. Trimming removed 6 bases at V and 3 bases at J, with 13 bases between. From germline, CDR1 is MNHEY and CDR2 SMNVEV (reference sequence). The CDR3 coding sequence is TGTGCCAGCAGCTTGGTTAGAGGGACAGATACGCAGTATTTT. Its translation: CASSLVRGTDTQYF.

The chain recombines TRBV7-9 with TRBJ2-4; TRBD2 matches at 14 bases. CDR3 length equals 15 residues. The V and J ends lost 5 bases and 8 bases, in that order; junction bases with no gene match: 5. Germline-derived CDR1 and CDR2 are SEHNR and FQNEAQ (reference sequence). The CDR3, as DNA: TGTGCCAGCAGCCGACTAGCGGGGGGGCTTGACATTCAGTACTTC. Translation: CASSRLAGGLDIQYF.

The chain has TRBV15 and TRBJ1-2; D unresolved. The V gene lost 1 base and the J gene lost 8 bases, with 14 bases spanning the gap. CDR1 is LNHNV and CDR2 is YYDKDF in the germline V gene (reference sequence). The CDR3 length is 14 residues. This CDR3 is CATSRGRRPGGYTF. The CDR3 coding sequence is TGTGCCACCAGCAGAGGGCGGCGCCCCGGGGGCTACACCTTC.

The rearrangement uses TRBV7-3 and TRBJ1-5; D not certain. Trimming left V 4 bases short and J 4 bases short, with 8 bases between. The CDR3 covers 13 residues. Germline V CDR1 and CDR2: SGHTA, FQGTGA. CDR3 nucleotides: TGTGCCAGCAGCTCCACATCGAATCAGCCCCAGCATTTT. As protein: CASSSTSNQPQHF.

The CDR3 region is CASTLATNTGELFF. The CDR3 DNA follows: TGTGCCAGCACCCTGGCAACGAACACCGGGGAGCTGTTTTTT. The chain employs TRBV2 and TRBJ2-2; D is unclear. V shed 7 bases and J shed 0 bases, with 9 bases lying between them. Germline V gene sequence: CDR1 SNHLY, CDR2 FYNNEI. The length of the CDR3 is 14 residues.

This chain joins TRBV29-1 and TRBJ1-1, with 8 bases matching TRBD1. With 4 bases clipped from V and 2 bases from J, the junction kept 3 bases outside the gene matches. The CDR3 totals 13 residues. The germline V gene encodes CDR1 SQVTM and CDR2 ANQGSEA. CDR3 region: CSVVTGVNTEAFF. DNA of the CDR3: TGCAGCGTTGTGACAGGGGTAAACACTGAAGCTTTCTTT.

This clone occurred once. This chain connects TRBV28 to TRBJ2-5; D is ambiguous. V lost 6 bases and J 1 base, leaving 9 bases between the germline ends. The CDR3 runs 13 residues. The germline V gene encodes CDR1 MDHEN and CDR2 SYDVKM. This CDR3 reads CASSPTFQETQYF. The CDR3 nucleotides read TGTGCCAGCAGCCCGACATTCCAAGAGACCCAGTACTTC.

This clone has just one count. The chain recombines TRBV2 with TRBJ2-7; TRBD1 aligns across 8 bases. Per the germline V gene, CDR1 is SNHLY and CDR2 is FYNNEI. The CDR3 extends over 14 amino acids. V dropped 7 bases and J dropped 0; count of bases not matched to a gene: 5. The CDR3 spells CASTGQGSSYEQYF. The CDR3 nucleotides read TGTGCCAGCACCGGACAGGGCAGCTCCTACGAGCAGTACTTC.

The chain links TRBV28 to TRBJ1-1, with TRBD1 as a possible D gene (5 bases). CDR1 and CDR2 (germline): MDHEN, SYDVKM. V gave up 7 bases and J gave up 11 bases, with 23 bases separating them. The CDR3 consists of 14 residues. This chain's CDR3 is CASTTPPRGAVAFF. DNA for the CDR3: TGTGCCAGCACCACACCCCCCCGCGGGGCGGTGGCTTTCTTT.

This chain uses TRBV29-1 with TRBJ1-1; 8 positions agree with TRBD1. The CDR3 spans 13 residues. The V gene end was trimmed by 5 bases and the J gene end by 2 bases; junction bases not matched to a gene: 4. The V gene's germline CDR1 is SQVTM and CDR2 ANQGSEA. CDR3: CSVLTGANTEAFF. As DNA, the CDR3 is TGCAGCGTTTTGACAGGGGCCAACACTGAAGCTTTCTTT.

CDR3 bases: TGTGCCAGCAGCCAACCCCGGGCAGATACGCAGTATTTT. Its protein is CASSQPRADTQYF. This chain uses TRBV5-4 with TRBJ2-3; D is undetermined. Trimming pared 4 bases from V and 4 bases from J, leaving 10 bases between. Germline CDR1 is SGHNT and CDR2 is YYREEE (reference sequence). The CDR3 sequence is 13 residues long.

This clone was found once. V usage is TRBV4-3 and J usage is TRBJ2-5, with TRBD1 matching over 9 bases. Per the germline V gene, CDR1 is LGHNA and CDR2 is YSLEER. This CDR3 region has 15 residues. V was clipped by 0 bases and J by 6 bases; unmatched bases: 5. This chain's CDR3 is CASSQERGQGQTQYF. The DNA of the CDR3 is TGCGCCAGCAGCCAAGAAAGGGGACAGGGCCAGACCCAGTACTTC.

This clone was detected once. The J gene is TRBJ2-6, the V gene TRBV27; TRBD1 might be the D (5 bases). From germline, CDR1 is MNHEY and CDR2 SMNVEV (reference sequence). The CDR3 runs to 13 residues. V was cut by 6 bases and J by 4 bases, with 7 bases left in between. For the CDR3, the DNA is TGTGCCAGCAGACCAGGGGGGGCCAACGTCCTGACTTTC. Translated: CASRPGGANVLTF.

This clone was found a few times. This rearrangement joins TRBV6-1 to TRBJ2-1; D possibly corresponds to TRBD1 (5 bases). Germline CDR1 MNHNS, CDR2 SASEGT. The CDR3 loop spans 15 amino acids. The V and J ends lost 6 bases and 0 bases respectively, with 12 bases between them. CDR3 nucleotides: TGTGCCAGCAGAAAGGGGTTTAGCTCCTACAATGAGCAGTTCTTC. This translates into CASRKGFSSYNEQFF.

The rearrangement links TRBV28 to TRBJ1-1, with 9 bases that match TRBD1. Germline V gives CDR1 MDHEN, CDR2 SYDVKM. This CDR3 has 15 amino acids. Unmatched junction bases numbered 8, after V lost 4 bases and J lost 5 bases. CDR3 sequence: CASSSAGQGWTEAFF. The CDR3 DNA sequence: TGTGCCAGCAGTTCGGCGGGACAGGGTTGGACTGAAGCTTTCTTT.